The 9 T cell receptor beta chains listed next were all sequenced from one sample in a study of blood T cell repertoires in COVID-19. Profiling relied on immunoSEQ multiplex PCR, and the TCRdb table lists in-frame clones only, not all of them. The table has roughly 81,000 clones, 85% to 90% seen once. Sequenced sample: peripheral blood. These TCRs come from a man aged 35-49 years with acute or convalescent COVID-19.

This sequence joins TRBV12-5 and TRBJ2-2; 7 bases map to TRBD1. The V gene end was trimmed by 3 bases and the J gene end by 3 bases; junction bases not matched to a gene: 7. Per the germline V gene, CDR1 is LGHNT and CDR2 is FRNRAP. The CDR3 contains 16 residues. CDR3 nucleotides: TGTGCTAGTGGTTTCCAGACAGGGCTTGACACCGGGGAGCTGTTTTTT. Translating gives CASGFQTGLDTGELFF.

This clone was detected a few times. The chain has TRBV7-8 and TRBJ1-4, with a weak D call TRBD1 (5 bases). CDR1 is SGHVS, CDR2 FQNEAQ, per germline. The CDR3 sequence is 14 residues long. V was clipped by 4 bases and J by 3 bases, with 9 bases between them. DNA for the CDR3: TGTGCCAGCAGCTCACAGGATTCTAATGAAAAACTGTTTTTT. Residues: CASSSQDSNEKLFF.

This chain joins TRBV19 and TRBJ1-1; tentatively, D is TRBD1 (5 bases). This CDR3 region has 15 residues. Trimming stripped 4 bases from V and 4 bases from J, with 16 bases between. Germline V lookup: CDR1 LNHDA, CDR2 SQIVND (reference sequence). The CDR3 is CASSSGAGGTTEAFF. In DNA form, the CDR3 reads TGTGCCAGTAGTAGCGGGGCGGGGGGGACCACTGAAGCTTTCTTT.

The chain joins TRBV2 to TRBJ1-5; D is undetermined. The CDR3 sequence is 15 residues long. V was clipped by 6 bases and J by 0 bases, with 12 bases between them. The germline gives CDR1 SNHLY, CDR2 FYNNEI. CDR3 amino acids: CASRWGGLSNQPQHF. The CDR3 nucleotides read TGTGCCAGCAGGTGGGGAGGGCTTAGCAATCAGCCCCAGCATTTT.

This clone was counted a few times. This chain joins TRBV6-6 and TRBJ2-1; tentative D call: TRBD2 (6 bases). Germline assignment: CDR1 MNHNY and CDR2 SVGAGI (reference sequence). The CDR3 runs 13 residues. The V end was cut by 11 bases, the J end by 3 bases, with 14 bases between. The CDR3 here is CACQGGIYNEQFF. The DNA for the CDR3 is TGTGCCTGCCAAGGCGGGATCTACAATGAGCAGTTCTTC.

The V gene is TRBV13, the J gene TRBJ1-1, with D perhaps matching TRBD1 (6 bases). V dropped 1 base and J dropped 2 bases, with 11 bases sitting between them. The CDR3 is 15 amino acids. The V gene's germline CDR1 is PRHDT and CDR2 FYEKMQ (reference sequence). The CDR3 reads CASSLDGGPNTEAFF. In DNA form, the CDR3 reads TGTGCCAGCAGCTTAGATGGGGGCCCTAACACTGAAGCTTTCTTT.

This clone was observed a few times. The rearrangement joins TRBV30 to TRBJ2-3; 7 bases agree with TRBD2. This CDR3 has 15 amino acids. With 1 base clipped from V and 2 bases from J, the junction kept 6 bases outside the gene matches. Germline CDR1 is GTSNPN and CDR2 is SVGIG (reference sequence). The CDR3 DNA sequence: TGTGCCTGGAGTGAATGGGGAGGGCTCACAGATACGCAGTATTTT. Translation: CAWSEWGGLTDTQYF.

This clone occurred a few times. The DNA for the CDR3 is TGTGCCAGCAGTGAAAGGCGGGGGGGCCCAGAGACCCAGTACTTC. This codes for CASSERRGGPETQYF. The chain carries TRBV6-1 and TRBJ2-5, with 9 bases lining up with TRBD2. With V trimmed by 2 bases and J by 4 bases, 5 bases remained unmatched. Per the germline V gene, CDR1 is MNHNS and CDR2 is SASEGT. The CDR3 length is 15 residues.

The chain recombines TRBV30 with TRBJ2-2; tentative D call: TRBD1 (6 bases). CDR3 size: 15 residues. Looked up from germline, CDR1 is GTSNPN and CDR2 is SVGIG (reference sequence). V was clipped by 3 bases and J by 0 bases, with 11 bases between them. CDR3 nucleotides: TGTGCCTGGAGGGGTGGGGGCTCGAACACCGGGGAGCTGTTTTTT. Translating it yields CAWRGGGSNTGELFF.